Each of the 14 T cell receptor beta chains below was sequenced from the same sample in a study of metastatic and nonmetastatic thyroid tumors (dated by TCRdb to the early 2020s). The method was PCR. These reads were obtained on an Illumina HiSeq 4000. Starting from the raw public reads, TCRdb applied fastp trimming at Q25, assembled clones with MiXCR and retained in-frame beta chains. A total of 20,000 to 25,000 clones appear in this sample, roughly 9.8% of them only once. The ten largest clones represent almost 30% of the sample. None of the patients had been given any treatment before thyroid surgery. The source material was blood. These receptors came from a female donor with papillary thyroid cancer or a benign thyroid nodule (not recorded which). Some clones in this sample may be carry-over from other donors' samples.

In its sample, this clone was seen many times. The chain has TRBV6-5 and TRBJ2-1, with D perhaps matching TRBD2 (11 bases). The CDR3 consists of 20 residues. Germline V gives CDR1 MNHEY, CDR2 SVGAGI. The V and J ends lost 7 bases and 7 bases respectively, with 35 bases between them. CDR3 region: CASMETGGLAGGRIWNEQFF. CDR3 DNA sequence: TGTGCCAGCATGGAGACAGGGGGCCTAGCGGGAGGACGCATTTGGAATGAGCAGTTCTTC.

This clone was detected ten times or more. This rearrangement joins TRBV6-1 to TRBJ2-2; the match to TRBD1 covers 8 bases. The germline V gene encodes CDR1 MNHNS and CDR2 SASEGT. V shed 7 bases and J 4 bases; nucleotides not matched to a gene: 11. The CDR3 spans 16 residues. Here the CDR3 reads CASTPPGQGGTGELFF. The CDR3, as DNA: TGTGCCAGCACCCCCCCCGGACAGGGTGGCACCGGGGAGCTGTTTTTT.

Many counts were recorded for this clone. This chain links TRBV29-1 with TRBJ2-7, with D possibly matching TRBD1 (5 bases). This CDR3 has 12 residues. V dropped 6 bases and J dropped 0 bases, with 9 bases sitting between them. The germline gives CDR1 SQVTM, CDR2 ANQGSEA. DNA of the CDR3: TGCAGCGTATCGACAGACTCCTACGAGCAGTACTTC. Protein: CSVSTDSYEQYF.

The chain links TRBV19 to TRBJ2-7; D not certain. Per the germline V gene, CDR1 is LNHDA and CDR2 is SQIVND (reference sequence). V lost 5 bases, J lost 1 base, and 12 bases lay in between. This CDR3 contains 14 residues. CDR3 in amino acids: CASSSIGYSYEQYF. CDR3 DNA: TGTGCCAGTAGTTCGATCGGGTATTCCTACGAGCAGTACTTC.

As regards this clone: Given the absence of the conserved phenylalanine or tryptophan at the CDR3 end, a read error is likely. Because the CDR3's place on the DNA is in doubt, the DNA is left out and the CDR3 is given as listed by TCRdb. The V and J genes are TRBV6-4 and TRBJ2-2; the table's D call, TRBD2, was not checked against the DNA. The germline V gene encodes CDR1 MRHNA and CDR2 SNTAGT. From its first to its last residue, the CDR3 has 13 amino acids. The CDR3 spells CASTSGDTGELYI.

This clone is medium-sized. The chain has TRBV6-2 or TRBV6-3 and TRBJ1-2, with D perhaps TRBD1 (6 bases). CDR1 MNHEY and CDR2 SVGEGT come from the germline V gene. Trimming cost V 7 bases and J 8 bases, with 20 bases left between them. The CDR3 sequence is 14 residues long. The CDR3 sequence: CASTKIGQSGGYTF. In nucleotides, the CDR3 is TGTGCCAGCACGAAGATCGGACAGTCTGGAGGCTACACCTTC.

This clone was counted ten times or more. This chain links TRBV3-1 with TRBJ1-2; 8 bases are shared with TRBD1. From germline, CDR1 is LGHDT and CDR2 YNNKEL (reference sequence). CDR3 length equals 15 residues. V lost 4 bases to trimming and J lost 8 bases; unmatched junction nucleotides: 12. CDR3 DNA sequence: TGTGCCAGCAGCCCCACTCCTTCAGGGGGCTCAGGCTACACCTTC. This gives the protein CASSPTPSGGSGYTF.

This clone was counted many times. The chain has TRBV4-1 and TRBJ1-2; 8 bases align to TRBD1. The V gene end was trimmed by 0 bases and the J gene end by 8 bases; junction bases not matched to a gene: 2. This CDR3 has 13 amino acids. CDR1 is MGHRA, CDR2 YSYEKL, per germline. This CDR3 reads CASSQDRGRGYTF. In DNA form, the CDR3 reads TGCGCCAGCAGCCAAGACAGGGGGCGAGGCTACACCTTC.

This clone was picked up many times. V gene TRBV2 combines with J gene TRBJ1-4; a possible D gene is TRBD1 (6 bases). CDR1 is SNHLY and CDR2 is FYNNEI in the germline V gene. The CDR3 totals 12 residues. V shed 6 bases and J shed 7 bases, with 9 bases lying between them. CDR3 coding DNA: TGTGCCAGCAGGGGGGCTGGTGAAAAACTGTTTTTT. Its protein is CASRGAGEKLFF.

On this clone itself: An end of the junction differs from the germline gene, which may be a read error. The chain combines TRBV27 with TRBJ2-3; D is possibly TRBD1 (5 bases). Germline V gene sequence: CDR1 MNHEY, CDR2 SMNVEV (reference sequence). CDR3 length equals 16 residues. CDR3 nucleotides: TGTGTCAGCAGTCCAAAGACAGAGTTAGGACCAGATACGCAGTATTTT. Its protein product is CVSSPKTELGPDTQYF.

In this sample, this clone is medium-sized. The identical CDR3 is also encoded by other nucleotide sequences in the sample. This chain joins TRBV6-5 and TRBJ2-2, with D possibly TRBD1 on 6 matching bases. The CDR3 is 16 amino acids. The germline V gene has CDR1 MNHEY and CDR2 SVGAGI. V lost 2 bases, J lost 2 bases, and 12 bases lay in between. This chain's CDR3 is CASSYGQTVNTGELFF. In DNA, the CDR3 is TGTGCCAGCAGTTACGGACAGACGGTAAACACCGGGGAGCTGTTTTTT.

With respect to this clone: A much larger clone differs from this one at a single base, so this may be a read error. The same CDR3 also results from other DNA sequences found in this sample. The chain's CDR3 is CASSPRGLYEQYF. The CDR3 nucleotides read TGTGCCAGCAGCCCAAGGGGCCTCTACGAGCAGTACTTC. The V gene is TRBV7-8, the J gene TRBJ2-7; D is possibly TRBD1 (5 bases). Trimming took off 5 bases at V and 3 bases at J, with 11 bases between the two ends. CDR1 SGHVS and CDR2 FQNEAQ come from the germline V gene. The CDR3 is 13 amino acids.

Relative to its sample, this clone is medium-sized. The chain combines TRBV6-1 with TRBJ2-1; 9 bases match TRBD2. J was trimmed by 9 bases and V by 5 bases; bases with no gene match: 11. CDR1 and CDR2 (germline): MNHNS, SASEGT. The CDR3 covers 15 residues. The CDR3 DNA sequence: TGTGCCAGCAGTCCCTTAGCGGGAGATGGCGGTGAGCAGTTCTTC. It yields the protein CASSPLAGDGGEQFF.

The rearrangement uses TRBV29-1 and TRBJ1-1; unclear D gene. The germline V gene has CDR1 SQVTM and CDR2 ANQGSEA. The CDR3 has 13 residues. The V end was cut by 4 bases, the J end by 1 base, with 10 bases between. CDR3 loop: CSVGRGTNTEAFF. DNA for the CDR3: TGCAGCGTTGGTCGGGGTACGAACACTGAAGCTTTCTTT.